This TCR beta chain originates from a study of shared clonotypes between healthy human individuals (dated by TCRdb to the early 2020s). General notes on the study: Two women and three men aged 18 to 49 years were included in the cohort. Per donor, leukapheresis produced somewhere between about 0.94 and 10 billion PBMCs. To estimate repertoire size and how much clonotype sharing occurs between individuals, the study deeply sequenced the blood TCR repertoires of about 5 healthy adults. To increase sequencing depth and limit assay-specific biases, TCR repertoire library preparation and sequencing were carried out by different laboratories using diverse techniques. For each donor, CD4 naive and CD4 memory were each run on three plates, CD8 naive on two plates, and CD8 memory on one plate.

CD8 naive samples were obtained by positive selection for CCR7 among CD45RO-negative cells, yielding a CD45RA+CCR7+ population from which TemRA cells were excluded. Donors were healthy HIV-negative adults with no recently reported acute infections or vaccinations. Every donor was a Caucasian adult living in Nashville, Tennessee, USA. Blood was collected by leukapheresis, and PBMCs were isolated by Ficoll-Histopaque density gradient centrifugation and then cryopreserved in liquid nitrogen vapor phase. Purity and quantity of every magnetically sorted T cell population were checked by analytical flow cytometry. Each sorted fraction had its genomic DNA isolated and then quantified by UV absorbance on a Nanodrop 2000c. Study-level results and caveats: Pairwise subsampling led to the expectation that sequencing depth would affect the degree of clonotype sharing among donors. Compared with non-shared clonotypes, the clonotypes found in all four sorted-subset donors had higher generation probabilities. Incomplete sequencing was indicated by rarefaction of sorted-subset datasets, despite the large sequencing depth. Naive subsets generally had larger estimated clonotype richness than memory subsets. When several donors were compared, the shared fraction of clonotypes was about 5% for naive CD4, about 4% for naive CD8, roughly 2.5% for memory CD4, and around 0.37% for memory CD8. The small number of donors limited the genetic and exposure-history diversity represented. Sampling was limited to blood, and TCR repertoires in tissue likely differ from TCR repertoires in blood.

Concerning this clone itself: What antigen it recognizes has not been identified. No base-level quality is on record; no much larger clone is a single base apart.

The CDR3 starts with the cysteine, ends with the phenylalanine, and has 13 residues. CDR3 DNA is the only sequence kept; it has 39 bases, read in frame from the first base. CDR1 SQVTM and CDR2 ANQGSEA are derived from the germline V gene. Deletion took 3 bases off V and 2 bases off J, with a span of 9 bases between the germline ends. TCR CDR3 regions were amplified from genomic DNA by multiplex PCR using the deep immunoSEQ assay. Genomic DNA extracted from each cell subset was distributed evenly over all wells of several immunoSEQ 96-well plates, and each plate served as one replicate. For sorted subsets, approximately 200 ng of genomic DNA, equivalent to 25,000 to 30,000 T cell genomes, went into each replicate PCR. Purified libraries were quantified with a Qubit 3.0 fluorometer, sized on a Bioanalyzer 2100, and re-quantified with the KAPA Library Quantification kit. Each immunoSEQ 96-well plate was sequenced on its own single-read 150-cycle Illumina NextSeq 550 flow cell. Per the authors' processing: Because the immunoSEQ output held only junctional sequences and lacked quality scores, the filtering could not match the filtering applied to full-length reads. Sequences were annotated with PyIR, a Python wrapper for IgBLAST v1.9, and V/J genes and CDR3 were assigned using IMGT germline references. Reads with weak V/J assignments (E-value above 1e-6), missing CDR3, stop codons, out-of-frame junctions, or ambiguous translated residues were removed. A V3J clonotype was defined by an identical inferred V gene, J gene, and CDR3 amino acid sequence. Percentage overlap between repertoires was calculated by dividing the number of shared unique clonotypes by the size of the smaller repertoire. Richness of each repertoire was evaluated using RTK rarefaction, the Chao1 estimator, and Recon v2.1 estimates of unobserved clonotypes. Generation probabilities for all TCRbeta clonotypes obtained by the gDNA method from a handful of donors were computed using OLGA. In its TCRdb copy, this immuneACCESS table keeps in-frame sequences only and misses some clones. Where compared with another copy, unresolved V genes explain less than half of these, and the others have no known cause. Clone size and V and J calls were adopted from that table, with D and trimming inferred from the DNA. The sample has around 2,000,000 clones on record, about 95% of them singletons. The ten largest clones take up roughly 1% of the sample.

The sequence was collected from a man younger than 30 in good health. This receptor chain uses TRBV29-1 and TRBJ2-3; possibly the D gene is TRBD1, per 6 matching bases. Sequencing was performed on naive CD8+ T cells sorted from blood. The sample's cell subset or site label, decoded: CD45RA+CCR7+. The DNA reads TGCAGCGTTGACGGACAGAACACAGATACGCAGTATTTT. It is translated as CSVDGQNTDTQYF.